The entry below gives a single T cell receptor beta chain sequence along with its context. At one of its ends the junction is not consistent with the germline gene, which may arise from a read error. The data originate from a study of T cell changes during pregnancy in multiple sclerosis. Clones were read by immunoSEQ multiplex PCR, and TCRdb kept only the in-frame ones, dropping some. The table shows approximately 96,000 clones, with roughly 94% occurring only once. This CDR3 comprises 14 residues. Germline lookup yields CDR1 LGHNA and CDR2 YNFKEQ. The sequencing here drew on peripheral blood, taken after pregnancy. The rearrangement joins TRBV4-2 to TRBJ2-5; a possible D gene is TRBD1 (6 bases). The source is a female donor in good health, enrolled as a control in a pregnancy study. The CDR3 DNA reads TGTGCCAGCAGCCAAGTCGGAGCTAACAGGGTGTGGGACTTC. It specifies CASSQVGANRVWDF.